This is a list of T cell receptor beta chains from one sample in a study of shared T cell receptors in the human thymus. Assay: immunoSEQ multiplex PCR; the TCRdb copy retains only in-frame clones and omits some. The table shows approximately 760,000 clones, with 80% to 90% occurring only once. These records were also assigned to another study, of human thymus T cells.

The specimen was thymocytes. The source is a girl under three years old with a congenital heart defect. Both conserved end residues are part of each CDR3. A D gene is named only where the DNA matches it firmly. The size field is filled for only some rows; it gives once, few, many or a size class.

clone size: .
J gene: TRBJ2-7
V gene: TRBV4-2
D gene: .
CDR3 protein: CASSQDLFYEQYF
CDR3 DNA: TGTGCCAGCAGCCAAGATCTATTCTACGAGCAGTACTTC

clone size: .
J gene: TRBJ2-3
V gene: TRBV4-2
D gene: TRBD2
CDR3 protein: CASSQDPPNGGARTDTQYF
CDR3 DNA: TGTGCCAGCAGCCAAGATCCCCCTAACGGGGGGGCTCGCACAGATACGCAGTATTTT

clone size: .
J gene: TRBJ1-2
V gene: TRBV4-1
D gene: .
CDR3 protein: CASSQEGPPSGAASNSNYGYTF
CDR3 DNA: TGCGCCAGCAGCCAAGAAGGGCCCCCTTCAGGGGCCGCATCCAATTCCAACTATGGCTACACCTTC

clone size: .
J gene: TRBJ1-1
V gene: TRBV28
D gene: .
CDR3 protein: CASRVTGSNTEAFF
CDR3 DNA: TGTGCCAGCAGGGTGACAGGTTCGAACACTGAAGCTTTCTTT

clone size: .
J gene: TRBJ1-2
V gene: TRBV11-2
D gene: .
CDR3 protein: CASSPHESEGYGYTF
CDR3 DNA: TGTGCCAGCAGCCCCCACGAGTCCGAGGGCTATGGCTACACCTTC

clone size: .
J gene: TRBJ1-6
V gene: TRBV7-8
D gene: .
CDR3 protein: CASSLAIRGGASSSPLHF
CDR3 DNA: TGTGCCAGCAGCTTAGCGATACGAGGAGGGGCCTCCAGTTCACCCCTCCACTTT

clone size: few
J gene: TRBJ1-1
V gene: TRBV6-1
D gene: .
CDR3 protein: CASSEMAGHQAEAFF
CDR3 DNA: TGTGCCAGCAGTGAAATGGCAGGGCACCAGGCTGAAGCTTTCTTT

clone size: .
J gene: TRBJ1-2
V gene: TRBV29-1
D gene: TRBD1
CDR3 protein: CSVERRDRGHGYTF
CDR3 DNA: TGCAGCGTTGAACGGCGGGACAGGGGGCATGGCTACACCTTC

clone size: .
J gene: TRBJ2-2
V gene: TRBV28
D gene: .
CDR3 protein: CASSLGQILNTGELFF
CDR3 DNA: TGTGCCAGCAGTCTAGGACAGATATTGAACACCGGGGAGCTGTTTTTT

clone size: once
J gene: TRBJ2-7
V gene: TRBV5-1
D gene: .
CDR3 protein: CASSLAAPPGHRYEQYF
CDR3 DNA: TGCGCCAGCAGCTTGGCCGCACCACCGGGACACCGATACGAGCAGTACTTC

clone size: once
J gene: TRBJ1-2
V gene: TRBV6-1
D gene: TRBD1
CDR3 protein: CATDRPGQEYGYTF
CDR3 DNA: TGTGCCACTGACCGCCCTGGACAGGAGTATGGCTACACCTTC

clone size: .
J gene: TRBJ1-6
V gene: TRBV5-1
D gene: .
CDR3 protein: CASSLSSGSPLHF
CDR3 DNA: TGCGCCAGCAGCTTGTCGTCGGGATCACCCCTCCACTTT

clone size: .
J gene: TRBJ2-3
V gene: TRBV4-3
D gene: .
CDR3 protein: CASSHGGLGTFLTDTQYF
CDR3 DNA: TGCGCCAGCAGCCATGGGGGTTTGGGGACATTTCTCACAGATACGCAGTATTTT

clone size: .
J gene: TRBJ1-6
V gene: TRBV28
D gene: TRBD1
CDR3 protein: CASDRGYSPLHF
CDR3 DNA: TGTGCCAGCGACAGGGGCTATTCACCCCTCCACTTT